A single sample is the source of the 25 T cell receptor beta chains below, sequenced in a study of OX40 agonist ivuxolimab in advanced cancers. Clones were read by immunoSEQ multiplex PCR, and TCRdb kept only the in-frame ones, dropping some. The table records around 100,000 clones, 75% to 95% of them present only once. Sequences were derived from CD4+ or CD8+ T cells sorted from blood, sampled in a trial of the OX40 agonist ivuxolimab. All receptors come from an adult with an advanced solid tumor such as melanoma, head and neck, liver or kidney cancer.

The gene calls are TRBV28 and TRBJ2-2; D not resolved. V lost 2 bases to trimming and J lost 1 base, with 2 bases between them. Germline CDR1 MDHEN, CDR2 SYDVKM. The CDR3 is made up of 13 amino acids. In nucleotides, the CDR3 is TGTGCCAGCAGTTTAGGGAACACCGGGGAGCTGTTTTTT. It specifies CASSLGNTGELFF.

The chain links TRBV14 to TRBJ2-3; D is possibly TRBD1 (5 bases). This CDR3 is built from 11 residues. V was shortened by 5 bases and J by 7 bases, with 7 bases between the two germline ends. Germline V gene sequence: CDR1 SGHDN, CDR2 FVKESK. The CDR3 region is CASSGAHTQYF. The DNA for the CDR3 is TGTGCCAGCAGCGGGGCCCATACGCAGTATTTT.

The gene calls are TRBV7-2 and TRBJ2-1, with a weak D call TRBD2 (5 bases). Germline CDR1 SGHTA, CDR2 FQGNSA. V lost 5 bases and J lost 9, with 11 bases in between. The CDR3 contains 12 residues. The CDR3 reads CASSPRDGEQFF. The CDR3 DNA follows: TGTGCCAGCAGCCCACGGGATGGTGAGCAGTTCTTC. Looking up the rest from reference TRBV7-2 and TRBJ2-1 gives the full variable domain: GAGVSQSPSNKVTEKGKDVELRCDPISGHTALYWYRQSLGQGLEFLIYFQGNSAPDKSGLPSDRFSAERTGGSVSTLTIQRTQQEDSAVYLCASSPRDGEQFFGPGTRLTVL.

This clone was found a few times. CDR3 protein: CASSLEPGLAGAYEQYF. CDR3 nucleotides: TGTGCCAGCAGCTTGGAACCGGGACTAGCGGGAGCCTACGAGCAGTACTTC. The chain couples TRBV5-4 to TRBJ2-7; 14 bases align to TRBD2. CDR3 size: 17 residues. The germline gives CDR1 SGHNT, CDR2 YYREEE (reference sequence). With 0 bases clipped from V and 2 bases from J, the junction kept 4 bases outside the gene matches. Drawing the rest from reference TRBV5-4 and TRBJ2-7, the complete variable domain is ETGVTQSPTHLIKTRGQQVTLRCSSQSGHNTVSWYQQALGQGPQFIFQYYREEENGRGNFPPRFSGLQFPNYSSELNVNALELDDSALYLCASSLEPGLAGAYEQYFGPGTRLTVT.

The chain recombines TRBV7-2 with TRBJ1-4, with a possible D match to TRBD1 (5 bases). Trimming stripped 8 bases from V and 4 bases from J, with 17 bases between. Germline V CDR1 and CDR2: SGHTA, FQGNSA. This CDR3 has 15 residues. The CDR3 DNA follows: TGTGCCAGCGGTCCCATTGGGGGAATTAATGAAAAACTGTTTTTT. Translated, it gives CASGPIGGINEKLFF.

CDR3 bases: TGTGCCAGCAGTTACGAGGGCAGATTGAACACTGAAGCTTTCTTT. Encoded protein: CASSYEGRLNTEAFF. This sequence joins TRBV6-5 and TRBJ1-1, with unresolved D. The germline gives CDR1 MNHEY, CDR2 SVGAGI. The length of the CDR3 is 15 residues. V lost 2 bases and J 0 bases, leaving 10 bases between the germline ends.

This clone is a singleton in its sample. V gene TRBV7-8 combines with J gene TRBJ2-3, with TRBD1 as a possible D gene (5 bases). The CDR3 sequence is 13 residues long. Per germline, CDR1 SGHVS and CDR2 FQNEAQ. V was trimmed by 3 bases and J by 6 bases, leaving 10 bases between them. CDR3 residues: CASSFKNRDTQYF. In nucleotides, the CDR3 is TGTGCCAGCAGCTTTAAAAACAGGGATACGCAGTATTTT. Together with reference TRBV7-8 and TRBJ2-3, the CDR3 gives the full variable domain: GAGVSQSPRYKVAKRGQDVALRCDPISGHVSLFWYQQALGQGPEFLTYFQNEAQLDKSGLPSDRFFAERPEGSVSTLKIQRTQQEDSAVYLCASSFKNRDTQYFGPGTRLTVL.

In DNA form, the CDR3 reads TGTGCCAGTTCTCAGATGGGTAACACCGGGGAGCTGTTTTTT. It codes for CASSQMGNTGELFF. This chain connects TRBV6-1 to TRBJ2-2; the D is unclear. Germline V CDR1 and CDR2: MNHNS, SASEGT. This CDR3 is built from 14 residues. The V and J ends lost 9 bases and 2 bases respectively, with 13 bases between them.

Note on this clone: The same CDR3 is also encoded by other DNA sequences in this sample. The chain carries TRBV28 and TRBJ2-4, with a tentative D call TRBD1 (6 bases). V was pared by 2 bases and J by 0 bases, with 11 bases between. This CDR3 has 16 amino acids. Per germline, CDR1 MDHEN and CDR2 SYDVKM. This CDR3 reads CASSLTTGIAKNIQYF. CDR3 nucleotides: TGTGCCAGCAGTTTAACCACAGGGATAGCCAAAAACATTCAGTACTTC.

The chain links TRBV5-4 to TRBJ2-3, with TRBD2 matching over 12 bases. The germline gives CDR1 SGHNT, CDR2 YYREEE (reference sequence). This CDR3 has 17 amino acids. V was pared by 0 bases and J by 0 bases, with 2 bases of the junction left unmatched. The CDR3 region has the DNA TGTGCCAGCAGCTTGGGACTAGCGGGAGCTAGCACAGATACGCAGTATTTT. Translation: CASSLGLAGASTDTQYF.

The chain carries TRBV5-1 and TRBJ2-5; TRBD1 or TRBD2 may be the D gene (6 bases each). This CDR3 comprises 15 residues. V shed 1 base and J shed 3 bases, with 13 bases lying between them. Germline CDR1 reads SGHRS; CDR2 reads YFSETQ. The CDR3 DNA reads TGCGCCAGCAGCTTGCTGTCCGGGGGCGAAGAGACCCAGTACTTC. Residues: CASSLLSGGEETQYF.

A few counts support this clone. The chain has TRBV4-2 and TRBJ2-7, with D hard to call. CDR3 length: 15 amino acids. Trimming pared 3 bases from V and 3 bases from J, leaving 15 bases between. Looked up from germline, CDR1 is LGHNA and CDR2 is YNFKEQ. CDR3 sequence reads: CASSHYEGVVYEQYF. The DNA for the CDR3 is TGTGCCAGCAGCCACTATGAAGGCGTAGTCTACGAGCAGTACTTC.

This chain uses TRBV7-9 with TRBJ1-1; D is unclear. Trimming cost V 5 bases and J 1 base, with 11 bases left between them. The CDR3 spans 14 residues. Germline V lookup: CDR1 SEHNR, CDR2 FQNEAQ (reference sequence). The CDR3 region is CASSPPPGNTEAFF. CDR3 nucleotides: TGTGCCAGCAGCCCCCCCCCTGGGAACACTGAAGCTTTCTTT.

J is TRBJ2-1 and V is TRBV10-2, with TRBD2 identical over 8 bases. After removal of 5 bases from V and 3 bases from J, the junction contained 9 bases not matched to a gene. Germline CDR1 is WSHSY and CDR2 is SAAADI. The CDR3 sequence is 16 residues long. The CDR3, as DNA: TGCGCCAGCAGTTGGACTCCGGGACTAGGCTACAATGAGCAGTTCTTC. It is translated as CASSWTPGLGYNEQFF.

The chain couples TRBV28 to TRBJ2-1; 9 nucleotides match TRBD1. The CDR3 extends over 15 amino acids. V was clipped by 6 bases and J by 8 bases; unmatched bases: 11. Germline V gene sequence: CDR1 MDHEN, CDR2 SYDVKM. The CDR3 region has the DNA TGTGCCAGCAGGCGGTCGGACAGGGGTTGGTATGAGCAGTTCTTC. Amino acids: CASRRSDRGWYEQFF.

The chain couples TRBV7-2 to TRBJ2-7, with D maybe TRBD2 (6 bases). Germline assignment: CDR1 SGHTA and CDR2 FQGNSA. V lost 5 bases to trimming and J lost 5 bases, with 13 bases between them. This CDR3 has 13 residues. CDR3 DNA: TGTGCCAGCAGCCCACAACGGGGGAACGAGCAGTACTTC. Its protein is CASSPQRGNEQYF.

The chain carries TRBV2 and TRBJ2-1; 9 bases map to TRBD2. CDR1 is SNHLY and CDR2 is FYNNEI in the germline V gene. Trimming took 6 bases from V and 8 from J; bases not matched to a gene: 8. The CDR3 contains 14 residues. The CDR3 DNA follows: TGTGCCAGCAGCTTAGCGGGAGTGTCTCATGAGCAGTTCTTC. It codes for CASSLAGVSHEQFF. Using reference TRBV2 and TRBJ2-1 for the parts outside the CDR3, the full variable domain is EPEVTQTPSHQVTQMGQEVILRCVPISNHLYFYWYRQILGQKVEFLVSFYNNEISEKSEIFDDQFSVERPDGSNFTLKIRSTKLEDSAMYFCASSLAGVSHEQFFGPGTRLTVL.

The CDR3 nucleotides are TGTGCCAGCATTAAAGGGTACGAGCAGTACTTC. Its translation: CASIKGYEQYF. The J gene is TRBJ2-5, the V gene TRBV2; D is undetermined. The DNA end favors TRBJ2-7, so the J call may be wrong. This CDR3 has 11 residues. Germline values: CDR1 SNHLY, CDR2 FYNNEI.

The rearrangement joins TRBV6-5 to TRBJ2-7; D remains unclear. Germline V lookup: CDR1 MNHEY, CDR2 SVGAGI. The CDR3 is made up of 14 amino acids. The ends were cut back, 6 bases at V and 6 bases at J, with 18 bases in the middle. The CDR3 bases are TGTGCCAGCAGGATCGACCCGCGAAGTGGCGAGCAGTACTTC. This gives the protein CASRIDPRSGEQYF.

The chain uses TRBV5-1 and TRBJ2-7; 7 bases map to TRBD1. The CDR3 extends over 16 amino acids. Unmatched junction bases numbered 8, after V lost 0 bases and J lost 2 bases. Germline loops: CDR1 SGHRS, CDR2 YFSETQ. CDR3 DNA sequence: TGCGCCAGCAGCTTGGGGCACCGGGACAGCACCTACGAGCAGTACTTC. It yields the protein CASSLGHRDSTYEQYF.

This chain connects TRBV7-2 to TRBJ1-4; D is possibly TRBD1 (5 bases). There are 17 residues in the CDR3. Germline CDR1 and CDR2: SGHTA and FQGNSA. V dropped 6 bases and J dropped 0 bases, with 17 bases sitting between them. This chain's CDR3 is CASSHPGHGATNEKLFF. The CDR3 DNA follows: TGTGCCAGCAGTCACCCCGGACACGGGGCAACTAATGAAAAACTGTTTTTT. The full variable domain, in which reference TRBV7-2 and TRBJ1-4 provide the parts outside the CDR3, is GAGVSQSPSNKVTEKGKDVELRCDPISGHTALYWYRQSLGQGLEFLIYFQGNSAPDKSGLPSDRFSAERTGGSVSTLTIQRTQQEDSAVYLCASSHPGHGATNEKLFFGSGTQLSVL.

The chain employs TRBV7-9 and TRBJ2-1; D is undetermined. Trimming shortened V by 4 bases and J by 0 bases, and 10 bases separated the two germline ends. In germline, CDR1 is SEHNR, CDR2 FQNEAQ (reference sequence). This CDR3 spans 15 amino acids. The CDR3 DNA reads TGTGCCAGCAGCTCAATACAGAGCTCCTACAATGAGCAGTTCTTC. Its translation is CASSSIQSSYNEQFF.

V usage is TRBV5-1 and J usage is TRBJ2-5; D remains unclear. Trimming cost V 2 bases and J 1 base, with 6 bases left between them. The germline CDR1 and CDR2 sequences are SGHRS and YFSETQ. The CDR3 contains 13 residues. CDR3 loop: CASSFNLQETQYF. As DNA, the CDR3 is TGCGCCAGCAGCTTCAATCTCCAAGAGACCCAGTACTTC.

The chain links TRBV30 to TRBJ1-5, with a tentative D call TRBD1 (5 bases). V was clipped by 2 bases and J by 1 base, with 15 bases between them. Germline assignment: CDR1 GTSNPN and CDR2 SVGIG (reference sequence). The CDR3 spans 16 residues. DNA for the CDR3: TGTGCCTGGAGTTGGGGTGGGGGAGTGAGCAATCAGCCCCAGCATTTT. Its translation is CAWSWGGGVSNQPQHF. Full variable domain (remainder filled in from reference TRBV30 and TRBJ1-5): SQTIHQWPATLVQPVGSPLSLECTVEGTSNPNLYWYRQAAGRGLQLLFYSVGIGQISSEVPQNLSASRPQDRQFILSSKKLLLSDSGFYLCAWSWGGGVSNQPQHFGDGTRLSIL.

This chain uses TRBV11-2 with TRBJ2-5; 7 bases are a match to TRBD2. J gave up 10 bases and V 1 base, and 3 bases lay outside the gene matches. Germline V lookup: CDR1 SGHAT, CDR2 FQNNGV. The CDR3 loop spans 12 amino acids. The CDR3 protein is CASSLGLADQYF. CDR3 DNA: TGTGCCAGCAGCTTAGGACTAGCCGACCAGTACTTC.